This T cell receptor beta chain comes out of a study of Graves' ophthalmopathy and Graves' hyperthyroidism. Study-level findings and limits: Its predictions of ophthalmopathy progression gave the model 60% to 71% sensitivity and about 78% specificity.

This clonotype was seen ten or more times. What it binds is not known. Diagnosis used clinical symptoms, serum thyroxine, TRAb, thyroid ultrasound and orbital computed tomography. PBMCs had their origin in fresh peripheral blood (10 ml). Researchers took RNA transcripts and amplified TCR beta CDR3 regions from them. HTBI-primed RT-PCR formed the first round, and a multiplex PCR formed the second. TCRdb independently ran MiXCR on the multiplex PCR reads; one entry per CDR3 protein. This table holds over 500,000 distinct CDR3 sequences, over 20% found once. This clonotype was sampled from a woman between 18 and 29 years old with stable Graves' hyperthyroidism. Some clones in this sample may be carry-over from other donors' samples. Source material: peripheral blood.

The DNA of the CDR3 is TGCAGCGTTGAACTAGGACGGACCAAGACCCAGTACTTC. Amino acid sequence: CSVELGRTKTQYF. The chain is built from TRBV29-1 and TRBJ2-5, with D hard to call. V was shortened by 2 bases and J by 6 bases, with 13 bases between the two germline ends. Germline CDR1 SQVTM, CDR2 ANQGSEA. This CDR3 has 13 amino acids. The complete variable domain, with remaining parts taken from reference TRBV29-1 and TRBJ2-5, reads SAVISQKPSRDICQRGTSLTIQCQVDSQVTMMFWYRQQPGQSLTLIATANQGSEATYESGFVIDKFPISRPNLTFSTLTVSNMSPEDSSIYLCSVELGRTKTQYFGPGTRLLVL.